The next 29 T cell receptor beta chains were all read from a single sample in a study of T cell repertoires in cytomegalovirus infection. The antigens these receptors bind are not known. TCRdb reprocessed the reads with MiXCR, giving one entry per CDR3 protein. Here the sample spans some 940,000 distinct CDR3 sequences, approximately 32% being singletons. The input for sequencing was cultured CD8+ T cells from PBMCs, taken from culture after CMV antigen stimulation. Every receptor here comes from a human donor in good health (CMV status not recorded). Some clones in this sample may be carry-over from other donors' samples.

This chain connects TRBV10-3 to TRBJ1-2; D unclear. The V gene lost 6 bases and the J gene lost 3 bases, with 5 bases spanning the gap. Germline V lookup: CDR1 ENHRY, CDR2 SYGVKD. The CDR3 has 11 amino acids. CDR3 bases: TGTGCCATCAGGGACTACTATGGCTACACCTTC. Translated, it gives CAIRDYYGYTF.

Details on this clonotype: The junction differs from germline at one of its ends, possibly a read error. J is TRBJ2-3 and V is TRBV5-3; D is unresolved. TRBV5-3 is treated as an ORF (open reading frame) with a function not yet certain. CDR3 length equals 16 residues. The CDR3 DNA is TGTGCCAGCAGCTTGAAAAGGGAACGAGGCACAGATACGCAGTATTTT. It encodes CASSLKRERGTDTQYF.

V gene TRBV6-1 combines with J gene TRBJ1-1; D gene unclear. The CDR3 totals 13 residues. The germline CDR1 and CDR2 sequences are MNHNS and SASEGT. Deletions cut 8 bases from V and 1 base from J, with 11 bases between. The CDR3: CASGEDPNTEAFF. DNA of the CDR3: TGTGCCAGCGGGGAGGACCCGAACACTGAAGCTTTCTTT.

This clonotype was counted between two and nine times. The chain joins TRBV28 to TRBJ2-3; D may be TRBD1 (6 bases). The V end lost 5 bases, the J end lost 4 bases, and 16 bases lay between the germline ends. Germline loops: CDR1 MDHEN, CDR2 SYDVKM. CDR3 length: 15 residues. CDR3 protein: CASSPGQTTADTQYF. CDR3 DNA sequence: TGTGCCAGCAGTCCAGGACAGACCACGGCAGATACGCAGTATTTT. Full variable domain (rest looked up from reference TRBV28 and TRBJ2-3): DVKVTQSSRYLVKRTGEKVFLECVQDMDHENMFWYRQDPGLGLRLIYFSYDVKMKEKGDIPEGYSVSREKKERFSLILESASTNQTSMYLCASSPGQTTADTQYFGPGTRLTVL.

The rearrangement uses TRBV6-6 and TRBJ2-6; D is perhaps TRBD2 (6 bases). The CDR3 runs 18 residues. V was shortened by 10 bases and J by 0 bases, with 22 bases between the two germline ends. Per the germline V gene, CDR1 is MNHNY and CDR2 is SVGAGI (reference sequence). The CDR3 loop is CATTFTRDSYSGANVLTF. The CDR3 bases are TGTGCCACCACCTTCACCAGGGACTCTTACTCTGGGGCCAACGTCCTGACTTTC.

This chain connects TRBV15 to TRBJ2-2; D call uncertain. V shed 1 base and J shed 4 bases, with 10 bases lying between them. The CDR3 is 15 residues long. Germline V CDR1 and CDR2: LNHNV, YYDKDF (reference sequence). The CDR3 region has the DNA TGTGCCACCAGCAGAGGGGCAGAGCCCACCGGGGAGCTGTTTTTT. Translation gives CATSRGAEPTGELFF.

In its sample, this clonotype was seen a few times. The CDR3 spells CASSFVSNQPQHF. CDR3 sequence (DNA): TGTGCCAGCAGTTTTGTCAGCAATCAGCCCCAGCATTTT. The chain couples TRBV27 to TRBJ1-5, with no clear D. Germline CDR1 and CDR2: MNHEY and SMNVEV (reference sequence). CDR3 length: 13 amino acids. V was cut by 3 bases and J by 1 base, with 4 bases left in between.

The gene calls are TRBV25-1 and TRBJ2-2, with TRBD1 matching over 9 bases. The ends lost 0 bases at V and 0 bases at J; junction bases unmatched: 8. The CDR3 totals 19 residues. CDR1 MGHDK and CDR2 SYGVNS come from the germline V gene. CDR3 DNA: TGTGCCAGCAGTGAATATTTTCCGGGACAGGGTACGAACACCGGGGAGCTGTTTTTT. Translated, it gives CASSEYFPGQGTNTGELFF. Combining the CDR3 with reference TRBV25-1 and TRBJ2-2 gives the whole variable domain EADIYQTPRYLVIGTGKKITLECSQTMGHDKMYWYQQDPGMELHLIHYSYGVNSTEKGDLSSESTVSRIRTEHFPLTLESARPSHTSQYLCASSEYFPGQGTNTGELFFGEGSRLTVL.

This clonotype was observed a handful of times. The V call is TRBV10-1, the J call TRBJ1-1; weak D call: TRBD1 (6 bases). V lost 4 bases, J lost 6 bases, and 18 bases lay in between. Germline CDR1 is WNHNN and CDR2 is SYGVQD (reference sequence). CDR3 length equals 15 residues. The CDR3 sequence is CASSGNREVPPEAFF. DNA of the CDR3: TGCGCCAGCAGTGGGAACAGGGAGGTCCCTCCTGAAGCTTTCTTT.

This clonotype has ten or more counts. The V call is TRBV7-8, the J call TRBJ2-7; possibly TRBD1 or TRBD2 for D (6 bases each). The CDR3 has 15 residues. The ends were cut back, 3 bases at V and 3 bases at J, with 15 bases in the middle. Germline CDR1 SGHVS, CDR2 FQNEAQ. The chain's CDR3 is CASSLRTGAVYEQYF. The CDR3, as DNA: TGTGCCAGCAGCTTGAGAACGGGGGCGGTCTACGAGCAGTACTTC. Together with reference TRBV7-8 and TRBJ2-7, the CDR3 gives the full variable domain: GAGVSQSPRYKVAKRGQDVALRCDPISGHVSLFWYQQALGQGPEFLTYFQNEAQLDKSGLPSDRFFAERPEGSVSTLKIQRTQQEDSAVYLCASSLRTGAVYEQYFGPGTRLTVT.

The chain uses TRBV7-6 and TRBJ2-3; weak D call: TRBD1 (5 bases). The V gene lost 5 bases and the J gene lost 1 base, with 16 bases spanning the gap. From germline, CDR1 is SGHVS and CDR2 FNYEAQ. CDR3 length: 16 amino acids. CDR3 sequence: CASSLPDTPGTDTQYF. The CDR3 DNA follows: TGTGCCAGCAGCCTCCCGGACACACCTGGCACAGATACGCAGTATTTT.

This clonotype was picked up many times. CDR3 nucleotides: TGTGCCAGCAGCTTAGCGATGGGGCCCAACTACGAGCAGTACGTC. Translated: CASSLAMGPNYEQYV. V usage is TRBV7-2 and J usage is TRBJ2-7; tentatively, D is TRBD1 (5 bases). CDR1 is SGHTA, CDR2 FQGNSA, per germline. The V gene lost 0 bases and the J gene lost 3 bases, with 12 bases spanning the gap. The CDR3 loop spans 15 amino acids.

This clonotype was observed a handful of times. The rearrangement uses TRBV19 and TRBJ1-1, with D unclear. Germline-derived CDR1 and CDR2 are LNHDA and SQIVND (reference sequence). V gave up 9 bases and J gave up 2 bases, with 10 bases separating them. The CDR3 covers 12 residues. The DNA of the CDR3 is TGTGCCAGCAGCAGACCTAACACTGAAGCTTTCTTT. Translated, it gives CASSRPNTEAFF. The variable domain in full, with the rest retrieved from reference TRBV19 and TRBJ1-1, is DGGITQSPKYLFRKEGQNVTLSCEQNLNHDAMYWYRQDPGQGLRLIYYSQIVNDFQKGDIAEGYSVSREKKESFPLTVTSAQKNPTAFYLCASSRPNTEAFFGQGTRLTVV.

This clonotype was seen more than once but under ten times. The gene calls are TRBV6-1 and TRBJ1-1; 9 bases agree with TRBD1. Germline V gene data show CDR1 as MNHNS and CDR2 as SASEGT. The CDR3 extends over 17 amino acids. V was clipped by 5 bases and J by 1 base; unmatched bases: 11. Written as DNA, the CDR3 is TGTGCCAGCAGTCCCAGTGGACAGGGGCCGTCGAACACTGAAGCTTTCTTT. It specifies CASSPSGQGPSNTEAFF.

The chain joins TRBV6-5 to TRBJ2-1; 8 bases match TRBD2. With V trimmed by 6 bases and J by 10 bases, 8 bases remained unmatched. This CDR3 region has 13 residues. The germline CDR1 and CDR2 sequences are MNHEY and SVGAGI. CDR3 DNA: TGTGCCAGCAGCAACGGGGGGGCAGGGGAGCAGTTCTTC. It is translated as CASSNGGAGEQFF.

This clonotype was recorded at least ten times. This chain joins TRBV6-1 and TRBJ2-4; 9 nucleotides agree with TRBD2. Germline V gene sequence: CDR1 MNHNS, CDR2 SASEGT. After removal of 8 bases from V and 5 bases from J, the junction contained 19 bases not matched to a gene. This CDR3 is built from 18 residues. DNA of the CDR3: TGTGCCAGCGGAGGAAGGCCGGCTAGCGGGGCGTCAGAAAACATTCAGTACTTC. As protein: CASGGRPASGASENIQYF.

The rearrangement links TRBV27 to TRBJ2-1; TRBD2 aligns across 9 bases. The CDR3 has 14 residues. The V and J ends lost 5 bases and 4 bases, in that order; junction bases with no gene match: 3. CDR1 MNHEY and CDR2 SMNVEV come from the germline V gene (reference sequence). The CDR3 sequence: CASSKRGVYNEQFF. The CDR3, as DNA: TGTGCCAGCAGTAAGCGGGGGGTATACAATGAGCAGTTCTTC.

This CDR3 reads CASSLGLAGNYEQYF. CDR3 bases: TGTGCCAGCAGCTTGGGCCTAGCGGGCAACTACGAGCAGTACTTC. J is TRBJ2-7 and V is TRBV5-6, with 8 bases fitting TRBD2. The J segment lost 3 bases and the V segment lost 0 bases, leaving 5 bases of the junction unmatched. Per germline, CDR1 SGHDT and CDR2 YYEEEE. CDR3 length: 15 residues.

The J gene is TRBJ2-3, the V gene TRBV10-3; TRBD1 agrees at 7 bases. The CDR3 loop spans 15 amino acids. V was clipped by 2 bases and J by 4 bases; unmatched bases: 6. Germline values: CDR1 ENHRY, CDR2 SYGVKD. CDR3 residues: CAISERQGKADTQYF. As DNA, the CDR3 is TGTGCCATCAGTGAGCGACAGGGAAAAGCAGATACGCAGTATTTT.

The table lists this clonotype with many counts. This chain links TRBV7-2 with TRBJ2-7, with TRBD2 matching over 9 bases. CDR3 length: 16 amino acids. CDR1 is SGHTA, CDR2 FQGNSA, per germline. Trimming cost V 5 bases and J 4 bases; bases outside gene matches: 12. The CDR3 sequence: CASSPRGGGGGYEQYV. For the CDR3, the DNA is TGTGCCAGCAGCCCAAGGGGAGGCGGGGGGGGTTACGAGCAGTACGTC.

The rearrangement joins TRBV10-3 to TRBJ1-1, with 8 bases fitting TRBD1. The length of the CDR3 is 12 residues. Losses at the gene ends were 6 bases for V and 5 bases for J; bases not matched to a gene: 2. Germline V CDR1 and CDR2: ENHRY, SYGVKD. The CDR3 DNA reads TGTGCCATCAGACAGGGGGAAACTGAAGCTTTCTTT. Its translation: CAIRQGETEAFF.

The rearrangement links TRBV27 to TRBJ2-1; TRBD2 matches 14 bases. The ends lost 0 bases at V and 4 bases at J; junction bases unmatched: 5. The CDR3 has 18 amino acids. Germline V gives CDR1 MNHEY, CDR2 SMNVEV (reference sequence). The CDR3: CASSLSGLAGGKYNEQFF. DNA of the CDR3: TGTGCCAGCAGTTTATCTGGACTAGCGGGGGGTAAATACAATGAGCAGTTCTTC.

The genes are TRBV4-1 and TRBJ2-1, with TRBD2 matching over 7 bases. Germline V CDR1 and CDR2: MGHRA, YSYEKL. This CDR3 is 18 amino acids long. V shed 4 bases, J shed 5 bases, and the junction held 17 bases outside the gene matches. CDR3 protein: CASSRWGGLRERDNEQFF. The CDR3 DNA reads as TGCGCCAGCAGCCGATGGGGAGGGTTGAGGGAGCGAGACAATGAGCAGTTCTTC.

The genes are TRBV27 and TRBJ2-7; 9 bases fit TRBD1. The CDR3 totals 19 residues. In germline, CDR1 is MNHEY, CDR2 SMNVEV (reference sequence). V was pared by 4 bases and J by 4 bases, with 20 bases of the junction left unmatched. CDR3 nucleotide sequence: TGTGCCAGCAGTTATCGTCGGACAGGGGTCGGTTGGGCGAGATACGAGCAGTACGTC. Translating gives CASSYRRTGVGWARYEQYV.

J is TRBJ2-1 and V is TRBV19; weak D call: TRBD1 (5 bases). The CDR3 runs 15 residues. V dropped 3 bases and J dropped 7 bases, with 16 bases sitting between them. Germline loops: CDR1 LNHDA, CDR2 SQIVND (reference sequence). The CDR3 is CASSIGQGILNEQFF. The DNA of the CDR3 is TGTGCCAGTAGTATCGGGCAGGGTATTTTAAATGAGCAGTTCTTC.

The chain joins TRBV27 to TRBJ2-3; 7 nucleotides align to TRBD1. The germline V gene encodes CDR1 MNHEY and CDR2 SMNVEV (reference sequence). The CDR3 runs to 14 residues. Trimming at V came to 3 bases and at J to 5 bases, leaving 5 bases not matched to a gene. The CDR3 sequence: CASSFFQGVDTQYF. The CDR3 DNA reads as TGTGCCAGCAGTTTCTTTCAGGGGGTAGATACGCAGTATTTT.

In its sample, this clonotype was seen many times. The chain recombines TRBV7-6 with TRBJ2-1; D not resolved. The CDR3 loop spans 15 amino acids. Between the trimmed V and J ends, which lost 1 base and 4 bases, there was a span of 11 bases. Germline V gene data show CDR1 as SGHVS and CDR2 as FNYEAQ. The CDR3 sequence: CASSLGRSVYNEQFF. CDR3 bases: TGTGCCAGCAGCTTAGGACGTAGTGTTTACAATGAGCAGTTCTTC.

On this clonotype: This sequence may be a read error, since a much larger clone differs from it by one base. The final CDR3 position lacks the conserved phenylalanine or tryptophan, pointing to a likely read error. The rearrangement uses TRBV7-6 and TRBJ2-2, with a weak D call TRBD2 (5 bases). This CDR3 has 15 amino acids. The V and J ends lost 0 bases and 3 bases respectively, with 8 bases between them. CDR1 is SGHVS and CDR2 is FNYEAQ in the germline V gene. The CDR3: CASSLATGYTGELFS. The DNA of the CDR3 is TGTGCCAGCAGCTTAGCGACGGGGTACACCGGGGAGCTGTTTTCT.

The chain employs TRBV6-6 and TRBJ1-1, with D unclear. The germline V and J ends were trimmed by 5 bases and 11 bases, with 18 bases remaining between them. This CDR3 spans 13 amino acids. The germline gives CDR1 MNHNY, CDR2 SVGAGI (reference sequence). CDR3 bases: TGTGCCAGCAGTGACGCTGGCCCCCGGTGGGCTTTCTTT. As protein: CASSDAGPRWAFF.